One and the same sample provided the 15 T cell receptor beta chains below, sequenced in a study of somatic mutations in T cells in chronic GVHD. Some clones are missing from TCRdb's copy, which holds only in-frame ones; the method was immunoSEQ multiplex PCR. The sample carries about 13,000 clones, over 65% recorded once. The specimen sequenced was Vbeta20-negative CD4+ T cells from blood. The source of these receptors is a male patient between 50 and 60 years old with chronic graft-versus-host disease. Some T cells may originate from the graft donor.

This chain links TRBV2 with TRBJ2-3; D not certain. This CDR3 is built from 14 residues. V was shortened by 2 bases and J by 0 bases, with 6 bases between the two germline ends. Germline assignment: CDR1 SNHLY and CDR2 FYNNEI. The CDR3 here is CASSESSSTDTQYF. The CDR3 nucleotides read TGTGCCAGCAGTGAATCTAGTAGCACAGATACGCAGTATTTT. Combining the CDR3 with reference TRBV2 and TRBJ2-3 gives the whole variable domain EPEVTQTPSHQVTQMGQEVILRCVPISNHLYFYWYRQILGQKVEFLVSFYNNEISEKSEIFDDQFSVERPDGSNFTLKIRSTKLEDSAMYFCASSESSSTDTQYFGPGTRLTVL.

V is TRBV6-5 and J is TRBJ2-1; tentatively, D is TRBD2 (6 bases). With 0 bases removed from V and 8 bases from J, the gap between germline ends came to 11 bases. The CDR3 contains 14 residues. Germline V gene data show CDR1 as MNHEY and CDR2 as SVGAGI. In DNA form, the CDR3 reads TGTGCCAGCAGTTACTCGATTAGCGGCTATGAGCAGTTCTTC. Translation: CASSYSISGYEQFF.

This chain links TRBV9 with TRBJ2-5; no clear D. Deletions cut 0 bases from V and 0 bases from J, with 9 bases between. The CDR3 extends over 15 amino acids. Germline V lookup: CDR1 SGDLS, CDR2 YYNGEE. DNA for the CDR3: TGTGCCAGCAGCGTAGGGGCCCTTCACCAAGAGACCCAGTACTTC. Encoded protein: CASSVGALHQETQYF.

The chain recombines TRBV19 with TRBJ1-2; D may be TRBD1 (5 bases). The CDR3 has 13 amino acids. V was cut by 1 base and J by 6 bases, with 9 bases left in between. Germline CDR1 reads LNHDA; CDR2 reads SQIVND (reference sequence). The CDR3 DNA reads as TGTGCCAGTAGTATAGGGTTAGGGGATGGCTACACCTTC. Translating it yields CASSIGLGDGYTF. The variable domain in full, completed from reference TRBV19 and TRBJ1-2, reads DGGITQSPKYLFRKEGQNVTLSCEQNLNHDAMYWYRQDPGQGLRLIYYSQIVNDFQKGDIAEGYSVSREKKESFPLTVTSAQKNPTAFYLCASSIGLGDGYTFGSGTRLTVV.

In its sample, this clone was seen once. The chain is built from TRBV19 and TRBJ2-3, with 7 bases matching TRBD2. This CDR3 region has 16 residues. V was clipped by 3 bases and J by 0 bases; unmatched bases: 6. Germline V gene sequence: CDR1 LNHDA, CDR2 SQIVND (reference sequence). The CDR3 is CASSIPSGASTDTQYF. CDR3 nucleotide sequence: TGTGCCAGTAGTATTCCTAGCGGTGCTAGCACAGATACGCAGTATTTT.

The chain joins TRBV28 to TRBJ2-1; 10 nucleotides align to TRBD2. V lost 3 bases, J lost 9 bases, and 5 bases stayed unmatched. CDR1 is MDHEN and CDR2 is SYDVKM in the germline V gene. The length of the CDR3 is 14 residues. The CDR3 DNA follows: TGTGCCAGCAGTTTCCAGCGGGAGGGCACTGAGCAGTTCTTC. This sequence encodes CASSFQREGTEQFF.

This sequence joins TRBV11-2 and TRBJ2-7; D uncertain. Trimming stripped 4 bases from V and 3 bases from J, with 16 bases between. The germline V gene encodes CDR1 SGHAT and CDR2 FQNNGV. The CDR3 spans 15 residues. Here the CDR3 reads CASSSFRLLNYEQYF. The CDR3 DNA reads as TGTGCCAGCAGCTCCTTCCGACTGTTAAACTACGAGCAGTACTTC.

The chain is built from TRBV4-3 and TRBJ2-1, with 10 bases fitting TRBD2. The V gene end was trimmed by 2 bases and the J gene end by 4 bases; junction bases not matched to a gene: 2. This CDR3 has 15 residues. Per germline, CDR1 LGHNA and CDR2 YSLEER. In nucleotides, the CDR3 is TGCGCCAGCAGCCAACTAGCGGGAGCATACAATGAGCAGTTCTTC. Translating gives CASSQLAGAYNEQFF.

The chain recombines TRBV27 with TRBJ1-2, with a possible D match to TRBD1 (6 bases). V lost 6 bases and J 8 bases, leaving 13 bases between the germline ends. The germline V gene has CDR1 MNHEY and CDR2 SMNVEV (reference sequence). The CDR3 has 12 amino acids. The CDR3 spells CASRFQGQGYTF. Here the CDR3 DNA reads TGTGCCAGCAGATTTCAGGGGCAGGGCTACACCTTC.

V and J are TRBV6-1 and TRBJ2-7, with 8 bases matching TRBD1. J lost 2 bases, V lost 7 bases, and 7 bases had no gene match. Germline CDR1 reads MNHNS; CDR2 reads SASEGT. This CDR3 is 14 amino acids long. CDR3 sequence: CASTLGTGPYEQYF. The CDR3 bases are TGTGCCAGCACCCTTGGGACAGGACCCTACGAGCAGTACTTC.

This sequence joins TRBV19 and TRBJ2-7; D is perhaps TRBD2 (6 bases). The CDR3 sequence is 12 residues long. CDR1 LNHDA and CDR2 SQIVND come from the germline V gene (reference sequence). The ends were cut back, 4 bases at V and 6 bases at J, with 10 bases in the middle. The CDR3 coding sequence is TGTGCCAGTAGTACACAGGAGGGCGAGCAGTACTTC. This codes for CASSTQEGEQYF.

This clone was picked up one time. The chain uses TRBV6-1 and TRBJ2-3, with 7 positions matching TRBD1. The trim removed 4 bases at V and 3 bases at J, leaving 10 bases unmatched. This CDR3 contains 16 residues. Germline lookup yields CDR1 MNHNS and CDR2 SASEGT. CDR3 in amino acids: CASSVDTGDITDTQYF. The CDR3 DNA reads TGTGCCAGCAGTGTCGATACAGGGGATATTACAGATACGCAGTATTTT.

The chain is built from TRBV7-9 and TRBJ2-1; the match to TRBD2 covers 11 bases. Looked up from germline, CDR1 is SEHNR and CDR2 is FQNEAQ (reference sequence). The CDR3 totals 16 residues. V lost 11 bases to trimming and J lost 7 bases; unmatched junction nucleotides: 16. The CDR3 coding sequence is TGTGCCTGTAATGGGGTAGCGGGGGGGCCTGGGAATGAGCAGTTCTTC. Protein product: CACNGVAGGPGNEQFF.

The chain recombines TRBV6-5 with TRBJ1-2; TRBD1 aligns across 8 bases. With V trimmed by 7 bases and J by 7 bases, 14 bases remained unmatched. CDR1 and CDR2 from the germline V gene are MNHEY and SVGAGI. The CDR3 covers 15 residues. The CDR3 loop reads CASTAQDRESGGYTF. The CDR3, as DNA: TGTGCCAGCACAGCCCAGGACAGGGAATCGGGTGGCTACACCTTC.

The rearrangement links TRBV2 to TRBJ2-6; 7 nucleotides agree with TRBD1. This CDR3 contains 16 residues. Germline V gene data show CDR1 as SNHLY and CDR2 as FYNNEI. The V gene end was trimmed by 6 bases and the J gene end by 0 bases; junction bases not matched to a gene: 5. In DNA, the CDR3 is TGTGCCAGCAGCGGGGACAGCTCCTCTGGGGCCAACGTCCTGACTTTC. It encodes CASSGDSSSGANVLTF. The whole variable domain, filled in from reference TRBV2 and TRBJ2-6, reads EPEVTQTPSHQVTQMGQEVILRCVPISNHLYFYWYRQILGQKVEFLVSFYNNEISEKSEIFDDQFSVERPDGSNFTLKIRSTKLEDSAMYFCASSGDSSSGANVLTFGAGSRLTVL.